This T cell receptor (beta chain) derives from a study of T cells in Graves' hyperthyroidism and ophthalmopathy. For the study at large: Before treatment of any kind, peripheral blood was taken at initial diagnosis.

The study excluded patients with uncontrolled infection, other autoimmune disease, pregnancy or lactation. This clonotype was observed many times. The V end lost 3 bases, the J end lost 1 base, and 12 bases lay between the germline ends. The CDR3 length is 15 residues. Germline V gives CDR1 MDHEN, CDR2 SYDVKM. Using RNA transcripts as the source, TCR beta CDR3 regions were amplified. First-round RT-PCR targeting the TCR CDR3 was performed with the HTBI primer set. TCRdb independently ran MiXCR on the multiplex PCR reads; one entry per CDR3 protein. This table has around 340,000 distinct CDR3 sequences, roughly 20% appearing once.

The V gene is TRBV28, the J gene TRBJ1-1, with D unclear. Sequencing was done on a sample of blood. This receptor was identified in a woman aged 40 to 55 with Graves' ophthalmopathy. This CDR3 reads CASSFVLNRNTEAFF. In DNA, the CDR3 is TGTGCCAGCAGTTTCGTGCTTAACAGGAACACTGAAGCTTTCTTT.